This TCR beta chain came from a study of blood T cell repertoires in COVID-19. About the research overall: The analysed material was cDNA or gDNA that came from T cells, B-cell-depleted T cells, or PBMCs.

This CDR3 has 18 residues. Deletions cut 2 bases from V and 8 bases from J, with 27 bases between. Germline V CDR1 and CDR2: KGHSH, LQKENI. The study assigned cohorts using participant-reported clinical history. Someone with COVID-19 had been met by exposed participants within 2 weeks before study entry. Authors' methods: By means of reference gene primer amplification, nucleated cell counts were estimated. Profiling relied on immunoSEQ multiplex PCR, and the TCRdb table lists in-frame clones only, not all of them. For V, J and clone size, that table is used; D and trimming come from the DNA. The sample has some 150,000 clones, about four fifths seen once.

J is TRBJ1-2 and V is TRBV18; a possible D gene is TRBD1 (5 bases). The TCR comes from a woman between 50 and 59 years old who had been exposed to COVID-19. The sequencing input was PBMCs or T cells enriched from blood (not recorded which). The CDR3, as DNA: TGTGCCAGCTCACCAATGTCGATTTACGACAGTACCTCCAACGGCTACACCTTC. Protein: CASSPMSIYDSTSNGYTF.